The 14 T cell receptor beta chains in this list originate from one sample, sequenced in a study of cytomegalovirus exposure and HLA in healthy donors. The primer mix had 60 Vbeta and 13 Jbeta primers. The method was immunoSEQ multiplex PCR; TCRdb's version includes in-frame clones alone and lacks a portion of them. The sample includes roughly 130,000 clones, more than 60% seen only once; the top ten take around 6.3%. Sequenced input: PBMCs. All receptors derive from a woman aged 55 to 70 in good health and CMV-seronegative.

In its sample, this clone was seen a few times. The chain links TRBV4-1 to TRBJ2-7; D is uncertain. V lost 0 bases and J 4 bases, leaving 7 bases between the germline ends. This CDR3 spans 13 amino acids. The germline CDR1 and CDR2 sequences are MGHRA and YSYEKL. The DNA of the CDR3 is TGCGCCAGCAGCCAAGACGGCGGTTACGAGCAGTACTTC. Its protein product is CASSQDGGYEQYF.

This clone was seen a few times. CDR3 region: CASSISKILNTGELFF. The CDR3 coding sequence is TGTGCCAGTAGTATCAGTAAGATCCTGAACACCGGGGAGCTGTTTTTT. The J gene is TRBJ2-2, the V gene TRBV19, with D unclear. The V end lost 3 bases, the J end lost 1 base, and 12 bases lay between the germline ends. This CDR3 has 16 amino acids. Germline loops: CDR1 LNHDA, CDR2 SQIVND (reference sequence).

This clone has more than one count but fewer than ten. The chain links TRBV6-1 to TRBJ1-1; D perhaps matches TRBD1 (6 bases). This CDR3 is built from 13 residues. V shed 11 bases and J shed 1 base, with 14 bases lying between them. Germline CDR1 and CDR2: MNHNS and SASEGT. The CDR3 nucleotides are TGTGCCGGACACCAACAGGGGAACACTGAAGCTTTCTTT. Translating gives CAGHQQGNTEAFF.

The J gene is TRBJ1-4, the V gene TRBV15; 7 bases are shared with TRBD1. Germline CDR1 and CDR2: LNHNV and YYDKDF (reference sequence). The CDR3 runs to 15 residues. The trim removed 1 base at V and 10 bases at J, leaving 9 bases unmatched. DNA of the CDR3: TGTGCCACCAGCAGAGTCTCGACAGGGCGAGGAAAACTGTTTTTT. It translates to CATSRVSTGRGKLFF.

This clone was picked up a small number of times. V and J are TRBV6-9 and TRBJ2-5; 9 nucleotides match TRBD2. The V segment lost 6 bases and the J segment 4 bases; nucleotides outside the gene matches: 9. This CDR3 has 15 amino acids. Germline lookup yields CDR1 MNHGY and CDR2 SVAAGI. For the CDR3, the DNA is TGTGCCAGCAGGGTTTTAGCGGGAGTGCTAGAGACCCAGTACTTC. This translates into CASRVLAGVLETQYF.

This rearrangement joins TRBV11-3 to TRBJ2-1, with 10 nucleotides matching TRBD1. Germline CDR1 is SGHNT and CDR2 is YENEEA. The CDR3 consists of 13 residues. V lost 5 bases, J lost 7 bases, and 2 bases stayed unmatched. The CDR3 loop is CASSRQGANEQFF. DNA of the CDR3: TGTGCCAGCAGCAGACAGGGGGCAAATGAGCAGTTCTTC.

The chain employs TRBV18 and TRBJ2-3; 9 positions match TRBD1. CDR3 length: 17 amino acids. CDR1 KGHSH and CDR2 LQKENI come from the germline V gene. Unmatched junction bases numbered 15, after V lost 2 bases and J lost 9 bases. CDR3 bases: TGTGCCAGCTCACCATGGATGGGGGACAGGGCACTCACAACGCAGTATTTT. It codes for CASSPWMGDRALTTQYF. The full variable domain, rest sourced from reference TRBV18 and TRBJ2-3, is NAGVMQNPRHLVRRRGQEARLRCSPMKGHSHVYWYRQLPEEGLKFMVYLQKENIIDESGMPKERFSAEFPKEGPSILRIQQVVRGDSAAYFCASSPWMGDRALTTQYFGPGTRLTVL.

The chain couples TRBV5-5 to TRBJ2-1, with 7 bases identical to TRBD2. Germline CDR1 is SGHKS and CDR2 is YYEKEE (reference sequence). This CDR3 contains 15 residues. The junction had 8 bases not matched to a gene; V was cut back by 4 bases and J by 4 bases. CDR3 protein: CASSQREVAYNEQFF. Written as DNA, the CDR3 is TGTGCCAGCAGCCAGCGGGAAGTAGCATACAATGAGCAGTTCTTC.

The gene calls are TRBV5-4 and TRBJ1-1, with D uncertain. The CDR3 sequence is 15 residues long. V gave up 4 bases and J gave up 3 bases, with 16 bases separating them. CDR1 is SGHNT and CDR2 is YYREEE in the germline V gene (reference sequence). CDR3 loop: CASSRLVGTDTEAFF. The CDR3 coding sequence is TGTGCCAGCAGCCGCCTGGTGGGCACGGACACTGAAGCTTTCTTT.

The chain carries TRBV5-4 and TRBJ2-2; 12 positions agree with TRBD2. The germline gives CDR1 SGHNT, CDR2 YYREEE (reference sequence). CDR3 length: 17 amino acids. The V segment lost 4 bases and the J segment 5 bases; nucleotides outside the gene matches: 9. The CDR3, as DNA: TGTGCCAGCAGCGCCGGGACTAGCGGGCGAGGTACCGGGGAGCTGTTTTTT. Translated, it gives CASSAGTSGRGTGELFF.

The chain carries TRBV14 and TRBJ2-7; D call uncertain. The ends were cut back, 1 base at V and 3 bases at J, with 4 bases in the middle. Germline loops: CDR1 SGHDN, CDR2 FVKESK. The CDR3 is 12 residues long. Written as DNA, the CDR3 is TGTGCCAGCAGCCAAGTTATCTACGAGCAGTACTTC. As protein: CASSQVIYEQYF.

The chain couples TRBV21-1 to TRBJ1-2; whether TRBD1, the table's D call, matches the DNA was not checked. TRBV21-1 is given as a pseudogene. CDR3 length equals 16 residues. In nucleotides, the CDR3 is TGTGCCAGCAGCAAAGGGCAAGGGCAACAGGGAAGAGGCTACACCTTC. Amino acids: CASSKGQGQQGRGYTF.

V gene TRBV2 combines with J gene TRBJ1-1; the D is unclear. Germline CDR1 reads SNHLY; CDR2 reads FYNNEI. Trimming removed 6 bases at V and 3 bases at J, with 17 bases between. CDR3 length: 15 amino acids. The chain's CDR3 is CASSALRVLDTEAFF. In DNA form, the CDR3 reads TGTGCCAGCAGCGCCCTGAGGGTTCTGGACACTGAAGCTTTCTTT.

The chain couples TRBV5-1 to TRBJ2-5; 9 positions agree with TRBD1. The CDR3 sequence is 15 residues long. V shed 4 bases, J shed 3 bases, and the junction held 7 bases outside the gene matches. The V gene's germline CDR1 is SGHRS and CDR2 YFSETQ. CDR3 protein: CASSPRTGAEETQYF. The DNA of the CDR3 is TGCGCCAGCAGCCCAAGGACAGGGGCAGAAGAGACCCAGTACTTC.